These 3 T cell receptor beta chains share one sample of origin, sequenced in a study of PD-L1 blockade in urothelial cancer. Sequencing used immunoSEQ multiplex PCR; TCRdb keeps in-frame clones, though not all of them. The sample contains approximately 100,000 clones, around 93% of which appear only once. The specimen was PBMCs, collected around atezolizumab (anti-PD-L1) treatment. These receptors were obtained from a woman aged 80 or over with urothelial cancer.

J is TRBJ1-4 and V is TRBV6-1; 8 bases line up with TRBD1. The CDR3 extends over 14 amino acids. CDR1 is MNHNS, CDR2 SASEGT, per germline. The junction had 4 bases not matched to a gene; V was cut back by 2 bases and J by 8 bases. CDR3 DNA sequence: TGTGCCAGCAGTGAACAGGGGGCTAGAGAAAAACTGTTTTTT. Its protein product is CASSEQGAREKLFF.

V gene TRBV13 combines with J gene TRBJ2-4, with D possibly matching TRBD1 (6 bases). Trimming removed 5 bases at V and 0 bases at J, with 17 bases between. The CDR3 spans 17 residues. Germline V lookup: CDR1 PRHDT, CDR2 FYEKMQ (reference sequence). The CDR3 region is CASSLREWGLAKNIQYF. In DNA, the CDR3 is TGTGCCAGCAGCCTCCGAGAATGGGGGCTAGCCAAAAACATTCAGTACTTC.

The CDR3, as DNA: TGCGCCAGCACCGGGACAGAGAATGGCTACACCTTC. Protein product: CASTGTENGYTF. The chain links TRBV5-1 to TRBJ1-2; the match to TRBD1 covers 7 bases. Germline CDR1 and CDR2: SGHRS and YFSETQ. V lost 6 bases to trimming and J lost 6 bases; unmatched junction nucleotides: 5. The CDR3 consists of 12 residues.